The entry below describes one TCR beta chain. The target antigen is unknown. This sample was included in a study of blood T cells in healthy people across ages. In terms of origin and age, donors were healthy Caucasian individuals from Russia aged 6 to 90. V was pared by 4 bases and J by 3 bases, with 7 bases of the junction left unmatched. This CDR3 comprises 15 residues. Germline V gene lookup returns CDR1 SGHRS and CDR2 YFSETQ. Findings and caveats of the study: PBMCs were not sorted, which prevented a conclusive comparison of naive versus antigen-experienced cells. Per million T cells, the diversity of TCR beta decreased roughly linearly as age advanced.

It was with a sample-barcoded 5' primer and a J-beta primer mix that a second PCR of roughly 6 to 11 cycles was run. Researchers report that a template-switch adaptor with 12 random nucleotides tagged each cDNA molecule. TCRdb reanalysed the 5' RACE reads using MiXCR and keeps one entry per CDR3 protein. The sample includes about 1,500,000 distinct CDR3 sequences, about 30% of them seen just once. The receptor's source is a woman in her twenties or thirties in good health. This sequence joins TRBV5-1 and TRBJ2-3; TRBD2 agrees at 8 bases. Sequencing input: blood. The CDR3 is CASSAGGAGTDTQYF. DNA of the CDR3: TGCGCCAGCAGCGCCGGGGGGGCCGGTACAGATACGCAGTATTTT.